This T cell receptor (beta chain) was identified during a study of cytomegalovirus exposure and HLA in healthy donors. Whole-study findings and limits: At a 0.05 false discovery rate, a later analysis found some 18,000 TCR beta sequences to be associated with HLA alleles.

13 Jbeta primers and 60 Vbeta primers were used for the PCR. Measured with immunoSEQ multiplex PCR; TCRdb has only the in-frame clones, and not every one. Among 55,000 to 70,000 clones listed, approximately 90% were seen once. Concerning this clone itself: The antigen is undetermined.

This CDR3 is built from 18 residues. With V trimmed by 2 bases and J by 4 bases, 10 bases remained unmatched. Germline loops: CDR1 LNHDA, CDR2 SQIVND (reference sequence). The sequenced sample was PBMCs. The origin of this receptor is a woman in her 30s in good health and CMV-seronegative. V gene TRBV19 combines with J gene TRBJ2-5; 13 bases align to TRBD2. CDR3 DNA: TGTGCCAGTAGTATACTAGGACTAGCGGGAGCTTTAGGAGAGACCCAGTACTTC. Encoded protein: CASSILGLAGALGETQYF.